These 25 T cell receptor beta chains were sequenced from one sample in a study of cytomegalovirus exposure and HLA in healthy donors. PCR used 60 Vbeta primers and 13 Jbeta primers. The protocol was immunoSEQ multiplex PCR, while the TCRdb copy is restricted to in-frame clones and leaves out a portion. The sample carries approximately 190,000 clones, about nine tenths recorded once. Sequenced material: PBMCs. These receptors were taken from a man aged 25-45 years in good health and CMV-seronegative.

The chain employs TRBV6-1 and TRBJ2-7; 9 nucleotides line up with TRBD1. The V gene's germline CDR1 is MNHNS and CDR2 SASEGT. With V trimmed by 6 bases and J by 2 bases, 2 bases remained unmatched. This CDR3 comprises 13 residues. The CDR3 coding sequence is TGTGCCAGCAGGGACAGGGGAACCTACGAGCAGTACTTC. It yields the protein CASRDRGTYEQYF.

The CDR3 DNA sequence: TGTGCCAGCAGTTACGGGGGACCCCAGGGGGGCTACACCTTC. This codes for CASSYGGPQGGYTF. The chain joins TRBV6-5 to TRBJ1-2; maybe TRBD1 (6 bases). This CDR3 comprises 14 residues. With 2 bases removed from V and 8 bases from J, the gap between germline ends came to 15 bases. CDR1 and CDR2 from the germline V gene are MNHEY and SVGAGI.

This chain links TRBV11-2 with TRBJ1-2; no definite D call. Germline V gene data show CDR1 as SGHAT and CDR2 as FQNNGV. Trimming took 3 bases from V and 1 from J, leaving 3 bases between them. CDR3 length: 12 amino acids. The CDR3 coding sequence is TGTGCCAGCAGCTTTCGTAACTATGGCTACACCTTC. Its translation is CASSFRNYGYTF. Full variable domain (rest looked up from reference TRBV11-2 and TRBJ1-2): EAGVAQSPRYKIIEKRQSVAFWCNPISGHATLYWYQQILGQGPKLLIQFQNNGVVDDSQLPKDRFSAERLKGVDSTLKIQPAKLEDSAVYLCASSFRNYGYTFGSGTRLTVV.

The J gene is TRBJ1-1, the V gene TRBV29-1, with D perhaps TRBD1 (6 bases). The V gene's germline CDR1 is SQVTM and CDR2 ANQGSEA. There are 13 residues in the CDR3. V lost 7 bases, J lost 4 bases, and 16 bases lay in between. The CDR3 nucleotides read TGCAGCGCCGTGCAGGGGTCTGGCACTGAAGCTTTCTTT. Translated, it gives CSAVQGSGTEAFF.

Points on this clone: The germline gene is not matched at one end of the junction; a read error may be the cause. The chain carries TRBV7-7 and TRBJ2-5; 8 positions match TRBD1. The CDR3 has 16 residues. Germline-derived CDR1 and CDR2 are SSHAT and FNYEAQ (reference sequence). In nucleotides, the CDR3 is TGTGCTAGCAGCCCTTCCCGGGACAGGCTTGGAGAGACCCAGTACTTC. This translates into CASSPSRDRLGETQYF.

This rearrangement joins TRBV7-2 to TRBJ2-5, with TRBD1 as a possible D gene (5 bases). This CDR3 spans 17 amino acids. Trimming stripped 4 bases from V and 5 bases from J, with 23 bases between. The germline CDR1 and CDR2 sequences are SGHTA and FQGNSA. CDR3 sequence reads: CASSSPSGWLLSETQYF. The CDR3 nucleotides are TGTGCCAGCAGCTCCCCCTCAGGGTGGTTGTTGTCGGAGACCCAGTACTTC.

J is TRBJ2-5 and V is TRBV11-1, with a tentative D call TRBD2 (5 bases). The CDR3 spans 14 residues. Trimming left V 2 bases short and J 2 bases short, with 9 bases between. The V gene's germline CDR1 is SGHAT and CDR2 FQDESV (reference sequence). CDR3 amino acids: CASSLLPGQETQYF. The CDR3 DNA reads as TGTGCCAGCAGCTTACTCCCGGGGCAAGAGACCCAGTACTTC.

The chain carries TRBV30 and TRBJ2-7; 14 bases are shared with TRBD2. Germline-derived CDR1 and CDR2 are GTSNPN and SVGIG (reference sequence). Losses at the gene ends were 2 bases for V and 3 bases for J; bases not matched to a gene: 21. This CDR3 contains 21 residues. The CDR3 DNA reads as TGTGCCTGGAGTCGCCGGGACAGGGGGCTGGGACTAGCGGGAGCCAACTACGAGCAGTACTTC. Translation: CAWSRRDRGLGLAGANYEQYF. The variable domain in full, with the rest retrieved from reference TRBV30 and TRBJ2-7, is SQTIHQWPATLVQPVGSPLSLECTVEGTSNPNLYWYRQAAGRGLQLLFYSVGIGQISSEVPQNLSASRPQDRQFILSSKKLLLSDSGFYLCAWSRRDRGLGLAGANYEQYFGPGTRLTVT.

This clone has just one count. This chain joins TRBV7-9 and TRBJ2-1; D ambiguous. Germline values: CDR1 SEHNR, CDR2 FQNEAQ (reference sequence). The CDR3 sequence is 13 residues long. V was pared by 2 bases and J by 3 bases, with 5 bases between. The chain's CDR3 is CASSLNSYNEQFF. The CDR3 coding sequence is TGTGCCAGCAGCTTAAACAGCTACAATGAGCAGTTCTTC.

CDR3 residues: CASSQADSTDTQYF. The CDR3 DNA reads as TGCGCCAGCAGCCAAGCGGACAGTACAGATACGCAGTATTTT. V usage is TRBV4-3 and J usage is TRBJ2-3, with D perhaps TRBD1 (6 bases). Germline lookup yields CDR1 LGHNA and CDR2 YSLEER. CDR3 length: 14 residues. The ends were cut back, 1 base at V and 3 bases at J, with 8 bases in the middle.

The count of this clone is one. The CDR3 reads CAWSRNRGTGELFF. The CDR3 nucleotides are TGTGCCTGGAGTAGGAATCGGGGGACCGGGGAGCTGTTTTTT. The chain is built from TRBV30 and TRBJ2-2, with D possibly matching TRBD2 (6 bases). Trimming stripped 2 bases from V and 5 bases from J, with 12 bases between. This CDR3 region has 14 residues. Per germline, CDR1 GTSNPN and CDR2 SVGIG (reference sequence). Full variable domain (rest looked up from reference TRBV30 and TRBJ2-2): SQTIHQWPATLVQPVGSPLSLECTVEGTSNPNLYWYRQAAGRGLQLLFYSVGIGQISSEVPQNLSASRPQDRQFILSSKKLLLSDSGFYLCAWSRNRGTGELFFGEGSRLTVL.

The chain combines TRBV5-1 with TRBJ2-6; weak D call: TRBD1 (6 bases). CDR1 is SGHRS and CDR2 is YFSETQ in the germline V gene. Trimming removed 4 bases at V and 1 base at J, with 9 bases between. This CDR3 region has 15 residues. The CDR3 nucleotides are TGCGCCAGCAGCCTAGACAGGTCTGGGGCCAACGTCCTGACTTTC. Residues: CASSLDRSGANVLTF.

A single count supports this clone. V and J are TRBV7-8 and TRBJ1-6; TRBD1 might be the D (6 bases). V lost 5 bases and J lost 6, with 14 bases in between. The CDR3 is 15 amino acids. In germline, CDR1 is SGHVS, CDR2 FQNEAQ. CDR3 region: CASSLQGTGNSPLHF. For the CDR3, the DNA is TGTGCCAGCAGCCTACAGGGAACGGGTAATTCACCCCTCCACTTT.

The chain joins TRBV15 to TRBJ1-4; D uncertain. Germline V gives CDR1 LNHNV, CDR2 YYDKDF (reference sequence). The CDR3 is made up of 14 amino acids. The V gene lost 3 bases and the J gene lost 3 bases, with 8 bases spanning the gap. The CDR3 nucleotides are TGTGCCACCAGCAGGGGTCAGGCTAATGAAAAACTGTTTTTT. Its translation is CATSRGQANEKLFF.

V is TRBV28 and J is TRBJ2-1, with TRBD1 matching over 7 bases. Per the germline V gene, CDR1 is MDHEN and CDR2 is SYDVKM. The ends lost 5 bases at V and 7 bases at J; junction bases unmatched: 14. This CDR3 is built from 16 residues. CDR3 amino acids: CASSISGTAFTNEQFF. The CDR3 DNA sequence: TGTGCCAGCAGTATATCCGGGACAGCCTTTACAAATGAGCAGTTCTTC.

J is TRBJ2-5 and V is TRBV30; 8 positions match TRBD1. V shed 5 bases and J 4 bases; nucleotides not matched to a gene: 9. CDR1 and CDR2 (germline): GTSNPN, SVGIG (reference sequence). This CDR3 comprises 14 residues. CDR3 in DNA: TGTGCCTGGGACCGGACAGGGTTCGGAGAGACCCAGTACTTC. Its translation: CAWDRTGFGETQYF.

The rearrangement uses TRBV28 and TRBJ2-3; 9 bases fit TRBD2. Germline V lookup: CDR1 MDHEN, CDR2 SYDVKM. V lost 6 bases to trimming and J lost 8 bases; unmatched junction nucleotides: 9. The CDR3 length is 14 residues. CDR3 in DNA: TGTGCCAGCAGGGGACAAGCGGGAGGCGGTACGCAGTATTTT. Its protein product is CASRGQAGGGTQYF.

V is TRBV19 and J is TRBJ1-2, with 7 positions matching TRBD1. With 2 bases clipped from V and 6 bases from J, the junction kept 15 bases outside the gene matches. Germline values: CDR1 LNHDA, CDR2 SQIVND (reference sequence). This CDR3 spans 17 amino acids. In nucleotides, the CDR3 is TGTGCCAGTAGTATAAACCCTGGACAGGCTAGGTATGATGGCTACACCTTC. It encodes CASSINPGQARYDGYTF.

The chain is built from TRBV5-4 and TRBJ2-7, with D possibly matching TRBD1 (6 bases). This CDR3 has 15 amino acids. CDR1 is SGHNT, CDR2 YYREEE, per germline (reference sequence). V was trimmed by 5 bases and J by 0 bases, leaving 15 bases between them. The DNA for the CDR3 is TGTGCCAGCAGAGAGGACAGTCACAGCTCCTACGAGCAGTACTTC. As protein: CASREDSHSSYEQYF.

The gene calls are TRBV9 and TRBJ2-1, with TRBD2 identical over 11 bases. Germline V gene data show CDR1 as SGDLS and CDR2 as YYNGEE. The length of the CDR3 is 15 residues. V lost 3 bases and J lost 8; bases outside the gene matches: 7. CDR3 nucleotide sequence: TGTGCCAGCAGCGAGGGACTAGCGGTAGACGATGAGCAGTTCTTC. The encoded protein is CASSEGLAVDDEQFF.

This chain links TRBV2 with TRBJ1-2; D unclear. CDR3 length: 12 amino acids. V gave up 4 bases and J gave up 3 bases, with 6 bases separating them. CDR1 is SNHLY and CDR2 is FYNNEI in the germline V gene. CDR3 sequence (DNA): TGTGCCAGCAGTGGCGATTACTATGGCTACACCTTC. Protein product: CASSGDYYGYTF.

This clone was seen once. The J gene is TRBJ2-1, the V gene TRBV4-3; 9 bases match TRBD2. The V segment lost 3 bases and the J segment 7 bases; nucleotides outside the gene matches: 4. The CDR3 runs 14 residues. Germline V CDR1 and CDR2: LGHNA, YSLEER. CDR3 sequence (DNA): TGCGCCAGCAGCCATCCTAGCGGGAAGAATGAGCAGTTCTTC. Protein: CASSHPSGKNEQFF.

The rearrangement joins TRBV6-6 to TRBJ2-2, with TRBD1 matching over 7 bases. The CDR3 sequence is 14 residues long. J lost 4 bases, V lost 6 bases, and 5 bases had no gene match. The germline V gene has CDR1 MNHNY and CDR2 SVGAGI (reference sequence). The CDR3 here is CASSRDRATGELFF. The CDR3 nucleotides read TGTGCCAGCAGCCGGGACAGAGCCACCGGGGAGCTGTTTTTT.

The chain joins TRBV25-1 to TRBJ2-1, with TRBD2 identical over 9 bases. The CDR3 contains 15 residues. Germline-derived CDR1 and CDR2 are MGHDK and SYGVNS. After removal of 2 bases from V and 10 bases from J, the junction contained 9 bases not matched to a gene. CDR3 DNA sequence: TGTGCCAGCAGTGAAAGTCGCGGGGGGGCTTACGAGCAGTTCTTC. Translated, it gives CASSESRGGAYEQFF.

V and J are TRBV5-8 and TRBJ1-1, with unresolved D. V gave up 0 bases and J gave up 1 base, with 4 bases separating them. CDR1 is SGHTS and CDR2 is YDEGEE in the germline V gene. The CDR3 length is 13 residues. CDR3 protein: CASSLGGNTEAFF. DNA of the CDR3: TGTGCCAGCAGCTTGGGCGGGAACACTGAAGCTTTCTTT.